This TCR beta chain was sequenced for a study of identical twins. One entry per CDR3 protein, called by TCRdb with MiXCR from the 5' RACE reads. This repertoire shows about 900,000 distinct CDR3 sequences, roughly 12% found once; its top ten account for 1.5% to 2%. This CDR3 is 14 amino acids long. CDR1 and CDR2 from the germline V gene are SGHTA and FQGNSA. The germline V and J ends were trimmed by 1 base and 2 bases, with 6 bases remaining between them. The sample was also reused in another study, on yellow fever vaccine responses in identical twins.

This clonotype was sampled from a woman aged 18-35 years in good health. The J gene is TRBJ2-1, the V gene TRBV7-2, with no clear D. The specimen was PBMCs. The CDR3 DNA is TGTGCCAGCAGCTTAGGGTACGCCTACAATGAGCAGTTCTTC. It yields the protein CASSLGYAYNEQFF.